The rows below give T cell receptor beta chains drawn from one sample of a study of cytomegalovirus exposure and HLA in healthy donors. Sequencing was performed with immunoSEQ multiplex PCR; in TCRdb, only in-frame clones are kept and a portion is missing. The data contain 84,000 or so clones, less than 85% of them singletons. Source material: PBMCs. These receptors were obtained from a human donor in good health. CDR3s include the opening cysteine and the closing phenylalanine or tryptophan. The D gene is left open where the match is weak. Size is omitted from some rows. Given values are once, few, many or a class for expanded clones.

J,size,V,D,DNA,CDR3
TRBJ1-2,NA,TRBV2,TRBD1,TGTGCCAGCAGTGAGGACAGGGGACTGTATGGCTACACCTTC,CASSEDRGLYGYTF
TRBJ2-1,NA,TRBV10-2,NA,TGCGCCAGCAGTGAAACTCCCCGCTTGGATGAGCAGTTCTTC,CASSETPRLDEQFF
TRBJ1-1,NA,TRBV12-5,NA,TGTGCTAGTGGTTTGGGGCAGACTAAAGCTTTCTTT,CASGLGQTKAFF
TRBJ2-1,NA,TRBV18,NA,TGTGCCAGCTCACCCGGGGGCTCCTACAATGAGCAGTTCTTC,CASSPGGSYNEQFF
TRBJ2-7,once,TRBV6-5,TRBD1,TGTGCCATCCGGGACAGAAGGTCCTACGAGCAGTACTTC,CAIRDRRSYEQYF
TRBJ1-5,NA,TRBV18,TRBD1,TGTGCCAGCTCACCACGGACAGGGGATCAGCCCCAGCATTTT,CASSPRTGDQPQHF
TRBJ2-2,few,TRBV11-2,TRBD2,TGTGCCAGCAGCTTCTCCGGGACTAGCGGGGGGGATGGCGGGGAGCTGTTTTTT,CASSFSGTSGGDGGELFF
TRBJ1-1,NA,TRBV7-8,NA,TGTGCCAGCAGCTCCCTGACAGGCCACACTGAAGCTTTCTTT,CASSSLTGHTEAFF
TRBJ2-3,NA,TRBV9,TRBD2,TGTGCCAGCAGCGGAGGACTAGCGGGGCTCCCGCAGTATTTT,CASSGGLAGLPQYF
TRBJ2-5,NA,TRBV5-1,TRBD1,TGCGCCAGCAGCATTGGGACAGGGAGAGAGACCCAGTACTTC,CASSIGTGRETQYF
TRBJ2-5,NA,TRBV2,TRBD2,TGTGCCAGCAGTGACCCGCTAGGGTTAGCGGGGGGGGAGACCCAGTACTTC,CASSDPLGLAGGETQYF
TRBJ1-1,NA,TRBV9,TRBD1,TGTGCCAGCAGCCCGCGGGCGGGACAGGGTTTGGCTGAAGCTTTCTTT,CASSPRAGQGLAEAFF
TRBJ1-2,NA,TRBV2,NA,TGTGCCAGCAGAGGGGAGGGGGTAGGTGGCTACACCTTC,CASRGEGVGGYTF
TRBJ1-1,NA,TRBV7-2,NA,TGTGCCAGCAGCTACCTGACAGAAAACACTGAAGCTTTCTTT,CASSYLTENTEAFF
TRBJ2-5,NA,TRBV5-1,TRBD2,TGCGCCAGCAGCCGCCCACTAGCGGGGGGCGGTATAGGAGAGACCCAGTACTTC,CASSRPLAGGGIGETQYF
TRBJ2-2,NA,TRBV29-1,NA,TGCAGCGTCCGAGGGCCAGTAAACACCGGGGAGCTGTTTTTT,CSVRGPVNTGELFF
TRBJ2-1,NA,TRBV7-2,TRBD2,TGTGCCAGCAGCCAAGGGGCCTCGCGGGGGGGCAATGCGCAGTTCTTC,CASSQGASRGGNAQFF
TRBJ2-1,NA,TRBV27,NA,TGTGCCAGCAGTTTCGGGGGTTTCTCCTACAATGAGCAGTTCTTC,CASSFGGFSYNEQFF
TRBJ2-1,NA,TRBV7-9,TRBD2,TGTGCCAGCAGCTTAGCGCGGGGGATGAACAATGAGCAGTTCTTC,CASSLARGMNNEQFF
TRBJ1-2,few,TRBV28,NA,TGTGCCAGCAGTTTACGTACTGTCACTAACTATGGCTACACCTTC,CASSLRTVTNYGYTF
TRBJ2-1,NA,TRBV6-5,NA,TGTGCCAGCAGTGAGGACAACTCCTACAATGAGCAGTTCTTC,CASSEDNSYNEQFF
TRBJ1-2,NA,TRBV6-1,NA,TGTGCCAGCAGTGAAGGCCGTTTAAGGGGTGGCTACCCCTTC,CASSEGRLRGGYPF
TRBJ2-1,NA,TRBV10-3,TRBD1,TGTGCCATCAGTGATTCTGGGACAGGGGGCCTTGAGCAGTTCTTC,CAISDSGTGGLEQFF
TRBJ2-5,NA,TRBV29-1,NA,TGCAGCGCTGCCCCGGGTCAAGAGACCCAGTACTTC,CSAAPGQETQYF
TRBJ1-3,NA,TRBV6-5,NA,TGTGCCAGCAGGCCAGGACAGCCCTCTGGAAACACCATATATTTT,CASRPGQPSGNTIYF
TRBJ1-5,NA,TRBV6-5,NA,TGTGCCAGCAGGATTAGGCAGGGTTCGTACCAGCCCCAGCATTTT,CASRIRQGSYQPQHF
TRBJ2-3,NA,TRBV18,TRBD1,TGTGCCAGCTCACCTGCCCCCGGGACAGACTTCACAGATACGCAGTATTTT,CASSPAPGTDFTDTQYF
TRBJ1-1,few,TRBV27,TRBD1,TGTGCCAGCAGTGGGACAGTTGGGGGGACGATGAACACTGAAGCTTTCTTT,CASSGTVGGTMNTEAFF
TRBJ2-1,few,TRBV4-1,TRBD2,TGCGCCAGCAGCCAAAGACTAGCGGGCGCTACTAACAATGAGCAGTTCTTC,CASSQRLAGATNNEQFF
TRBJ2-7,few,TRBV4-1,NA,TGCGCCAGCAGCCCCCCGACAGCTACCTACGAGCAGTACTTC,CASSPPTATYEQYF
TRBJ2-1,NA,TRBV11-3,TRBD2,TGTGCCAGCAGCTTAGATGGGACTAGTCACAATGAGCAGTTCTTC,CASSLDGTSHNEQFF
TRBJ2-2,NA,TRBV27,NA,TGTGCCAGCAGTTTTAGCCAGCAGAACACCGGGGAGCTGTTTTTT,CASSFSQQNTGELFF
TRBJ2-3,NA,TRBV5-1,TRBD1,TGCGCCAGCAGCTTGGGGGACAGCCGCACAGATACGCAGTATTTT,CASSLGDSRTDTQYF
TRBJ2-7,NA,TRBV27,NA,TGTGCCAGCAGTTCTAACTCCTACGAGCAGTACTTC,CASSSNSYEQYF
TRBJ1-2,NA,TRBV6-1,NA,TGTGCCAGCAGTATGCAGGGTTTCCATGGCTACCCCTTC,CASSMQGFHGYPF
TRBJ1-5,NA,TRBV10-1,NA,TGCGCCAGCAGTGCCAGGGGCGGTCAGCCCCAGCATTTT,CASSARGGQPQHF
TRBJ2-2,NA,TRBV9,NA,TGTGCCAGCAGCATGGGACTTCTTAACACCGGGGAGCTGTTTTTT,CASSMGLLNTGELFF
TRBJ2-7,NA,TRBV9,NA,TGTGCCAGCAGCGTTGGGTCTAGCTCCTACGAGCAGTACTTC,CASSVGSSSYEQYF
TRBJ2-7,NA,TRBV6-6,TRBD1,TGTGCCAGCAGAAGGACAGGGGAGCGGTACGAGCAGTACTTC,CASRRTGERYEQYF
TRBJ1-4,NA,TRBV7-2,NA,TGTGCCAGCAGCTTATCAGGTGCAACTAATGAAAAACTGTTTTTT,CASSLSGATNEKLFF
TRBJ1-5,once,TRBV2,TRBD1,TGTGCCAGCAGACAAACAGGGGGCGGTCAGCCCCAGCATTTT,CASRQTGGGQPQHF
TRBJ2-7,NA,TRBV5-8,TRBD1,TGTGCCAGCAGCTTGGACAGGGGGTACGAGCAGTACTTC,CASSLDRGYEQYF
TRBJ1-1,NA,TRBV15,NA,TGTGCCACCGCTAGCCGGAGGGACGGTGGTATGAACACTGAAGCTTTCTTT,CATASRRDGGMNTEAFF
TRBJ1-2,NA,TRBV5-1,NA,TGCGCCAGCAGCCCCGCGTTGGCGGACTATGGCTACACCTTC,CASSPALADYGYTF
TRBJ1-5,few,TRBV6-6,NA,TGTGCCAGCAGTTACTCGAACGGGGGCAATCAGCCCCAGCATTTT,CASSYSNGGNQPQHF
TRBJ1-1,NA,TRBV27,NA,TGTGCCAGCAGCCCCGTGACGAGGCCTCCGAAAGCTTTCTTT,CASSPVTRPPKAFF
TRBJ1-5,NA,TRBV5-6,NA,TGTGCCAGCAGCTGGGGGGGAGGCCGAAATCAGCCCCAGCATTTT,CASSWGGGRNQPQHF
TRBJ1-2,NA,TRBV12-5,TRBD1,TGTGCTAGTGGTTTGGTCCCGGGACAGACTAACTATGGCTACACCTTC,CASGLVPGQTNYGYTF
TRBJ1-1,few,TRBV5-1,NA,TGCGCCAGCAGCTTGACAGACCCTTTAATGAACACTGAAGCTTTCTTT,CASSLTDPLMNTEAFF
TRBJ2-3,few,TRBV6-1,TRBD1,TGTGCCAGCAGTCTTGGGACAGGGAGGACAGATACGCAGTATTTT,CASSLGTGRTDTQYF
TRBJ2-7,NA,TRBV5-1,TRBD2,TGCGCCAGCAGCACTAGCGGGGGATACTACGAGCAGTACTTC,CASSTSGGYYEQYF
TRBJ1-5,NA,TRBV9,NA,TGTGCCAGCAATCGGGATAGCAATCAGCCCCAGCATTTT,CASNRDSNQPQHF
TRBJ1-2,NA,TRBV30,TRBD1,TGTGCCTGGAGTTTCGACCCGGGACAGGGGAGCTATGGCTACACCTTC,CAWSFDPGQGSYGYTF
TRBJ1-2,NA,TRBV5-6,NA,TGTGCCAGCAGTCCGGGAGCCTATGGCTACACCTTC,CASSPGAYGYTF